Listed here are 19 T cell receptor beta chains from one sample, sequenced in a study of shared clonotypes between healthy human individuals. Sequenced by immunoSEQ multiplex PCR; TCRdb stores in-frame clones only, minus some. The table includes about 1 million clones, about three quarters detected once. The sample was memory CD4+ T cells sorted from blood. Sample subset: CD45RA-negative fraction. These receptors were obtained from a man between 18 and 35 years old in good health.

The chain joins TRBV6-6 to TRBJ1-3, with unresolved D. CDR1 is MNHNY, CDR2 SVGAGI, per germline (reference sequence). The CDR3 runs 16 residues. Trimming shortened V by 6 bases and J by 0 bases, and 15 bases separated the two germline ends. The CDR3 DNA follows: TGTGCCAGCAGCCCCTCGGTGACAAGCTCTGGAAACACCATATATTTT. It yields the protein CASSPSVTSSGNTIYF.

The CDR3 sequence is CTSSQDWGSSQPQHF. Here the CDR3 DNA reads TGCACCAGCAGCCAAGATTGGGGGTCCAGTCAGCCCCAGCATTTT. The gene calls are TRBV1 and TRBJ1-5. TRBV1 is deemed a pseudogene. This CDR3 spans 15 amino acids.

Worth noting for this clone: The same CDR3 arises from other DNA sequences in this sample as well. The rearrangement uses TRBV27 and TRBJ2-5, with TRBD2 matching over 8 bases. The trim removed 5 bases at V and 5 bases at J, leaving 4 bases unmatched. Germline CDR1 reads MNHEY; CDR2 reads SMNVEV (reference sequence). This CDR3 is 13 amino acids long. CDR3 loop: CASSRGGLETQYF. As DNA, the CDR3 is TGTGCCAGCAGTCGGGGGGGCCTGGAGACCCAGTACTTC.

V gene TRBV7-2 combines with J gene TRBJ2-3; 10 nucleotides align to TRBD2. J was trimmed by 0 bases and V by 5 bases; bases with no gene match: 14. The CDR3 runs 19 residues. Germline V lookup: CDR1 SGHTA, CDR2 FQGNSA. The CDR3, as DNA: TGTGCCAGCAGCCCCCTGGGCTTAGCGGGAGGACCCAGCACAGATACGCAGTATTTT. The encoded protein is CASSPLGLAGGPSTDTQYF.

The chain has TRBV7-8 and TRBJ2-7, with D possibly TRBD2 on 6 matching bases. Germline CDR1 reads SGHVS; CDR2 reads FQNEAQ. The germline V and J ends were trimmed by 3 bases and 4 bases, with 16 bases remaining between them. This CDR3 contains 15 residues. The CDR3 loop reads CASSLEGRGYYEQYF. DNA of the CDR3: TGTGCCAGCAGCTTGGAGGGACGGGGGTATTACGAGCAGTACTTC.

The V gene is TRBV10-3, the J gene TRBJ2-3; no reliable D call. Per the germline V gene, CDR1 is ENHRY and CDR2 is SYGVKD. V was clipped by 10 bases and J by 2 bases, with 10 bases between them. The CDR3 is made up of 12 amino acids. The CDR3 loop reads CATRDDTDTQYF. The DNA for the CDR3 is TGTGCCACCCGAGACGACACAGATACGCAGTATTTT.

In this sample, this clone turned up a few times. The chain is built from TRBV6-4 and TRBJ2-1, with a tentative D call TRBD2 (5 bases). V gave up 6 bases and J gave up 8 bases, with 20 bases separating them. CDR3 size: 15 residues. The germline gives CDR1 MRHNA, CDR2 SNTAGT. CDR3 region: CASSLGGLRGDEQFF. CDR3 coding DNA: TGTGCCAGCAGCCTAGGCGGACTCCGGGGTGATGAGCAGTTCTTC.

This clone was seen once. The chain employs TRBV25-1 and TRBJ2-5, with D possibly matching TRBD1 (5 bases). Deletions cut 3 bases from V and 1 base from J, with 12 bases between. In germline, CDR1 is MGHDK, CDR2 SYGVNS. The CDR3 is made up of 15 amino acids. The CDR3 DNA reads as TGTGCCAGCAGTGATTCGACAGATCCCCAAGAGACCCAGTACTTC. This gives the protein CASSDSTDPQETQYF.

V is TRBV10-2 and J is TRBJ1-2; 8 positions agree with TRBD1. This CDR3 contains 14 residues. The trim removed 7 bases at V and 8 bases at J, leaving 12 bases unmatched. CDR1 WSHSY and CDR2 SAAADI come from the germline V gene. The CDR3, as DNA: TGCGCCAGCACCCCGACAGGGGTGGTTCTCGGCTACACCTTC. Translation: CASTPTGVVLGYTF.

The genes are TRBV29-1 and TRBJ2-3; 10 nucleotides align to TRBD1. CDR1 SQVTM and CDR2 ANQGSEA come from the germline V gene. V lost 6 bases, J lost 5 bases, and 11 bases stayed unmatched. The CDR3 extends over 15 amino acids. The CDR3 is CSVKIGTGVRDTQYF. The CDR3 nucleotides read TGCAGCGTAAAGATCGGGACAGGGGTTCGAGATACGCAGTATTTT.

This rearrangement joins TRBV7-2 to TRBJ2-7; D perhaps matches TRBD2 (6 bases). Germline CDR1 SGHTA, CDR2 FQGNSA. The CDR3 covers 15 residues. Between the trimmed V and J ends, which lost 1 base and 2 bases, there was a span of 12 bases. This CDR3 reads CASSLDPEGPYEQYF. The CDR3 DNA is TGTGCCAGCAGCTTAGACCCGGAGGGCCCCTACGAGCAGTACTTC.

The table lists this clone with a count of one. This sequence joins TRBV19 and TRBJ1-1, with D maybe TRBD1 (5 bases). V lost 5 bases, J lost 4 bases, and 8 bases lay in between. Germline V gene data show CDR1 as LNHDA and CDR2 as SQIVND (reference sequence). There are 12 residues in the CDR3. The CDR3 protein is CASSWGGTEAFF. The CDR3 region has the DNA TGTGCCAGTAGTTGGGGGGGCACTGAAGCTTTCTTT. Based on the CDR3 plus reference TRBV19 and TRBJ1-1, the full variable domain is DGGITQSPKYLFRKEGQNVTLSCEQNLNHDAMYWYRQDPGQGLRLIYYSQIVNDFQKGDIAEGYSVSREKKESFPLTVTSAQKNPTAFYLCASSWGGTEAFFGQGTRLTVV.

The chain couples TRBV11-2 to TRBJ1-2; 10 bases align to TRBD1. Germline CDR1 and CDR2: SGHAT and FQNNGV. With V trimmed by 1 base and J by 0 bases, 2 bases remained unmatched. The CDR3 loop spans 16 amino acids. The CDR3 DNA reads TGTGCCAGCAGCTTAGGGGGGACAGGGGCTAACTATGGCTACACCTTC. This sequence encodes CASSLGGTGANYGYTF.

This rearrangement joins TRBV7-2 to TRBJ1-5, with D perhaps matching TRBD1 (5 bases). The V end lost 2 bases, the J end lost 2 bases, and 13 bases lay between the germline ends. Germline V gene data show CDR1 as SGHTA and CDR2 as FQGNSA. CDR3 length: 16 amino acids. As DNA, the CDR3 is TGTGCCAGCAGCTTAACGGGGGGTCAGGGCAATCAGCCCCAGCATTTT. This codes for CASSLTGGQGNQPQHF.

Only one count was recorded for this clone. The chain links TRBV19 to TRBJ1-5; D ambiguous. Germline CDR1 LNHDA, CDR2 SQIVND (reference sequence). CDR3 length: 15 amino acids. The V end lost 1 base, the J end lost 1 base, and 8 bases lay between the germline ends. CDR3 sequence reads: CASSIGRESNQPQHF. The DNA of the CDR3 is TGTGCCAGTAGTATAGGGAGAGAAAGCAATCAGCCCCAGCATTTT.

The V gene is TRBV7-2, the J gene TRBJ2-7, with a tentative D call TRBD2 (7 bases). Trimming took 5 bases from V and 4 from J, leaving 21 bases between them. Germline lookup yields CDR1 SGHTA and CDR2 FQGNSA. This CDR3 has 16 residues. Here the CDR3 DNA reads TGTGCCAGCAGCCCTCCTGGGGGGGGCTCCTTATACGAGCAGTACTTC. Protein: CASSPPGGGSLYEQYF.

This chain's CDR3 is CASSDLGQISGNTIYF. The CDR3 nucleotides are TGTGCCAGCAGCGACCTGGGACAGATCTCTGGAAACACCATATATTTT. The chain carries TRBV25-1 and TRBJ1-3, with 7 bases that match TRBD1. CDR3 size: 16 residues. V trimming: 6 bases; J trimming: 0 bases; junction bases outside the gene matches: 8. CDR1 is MGHDK and CDR2 is SYGVNS in the germline V gene.

This chain joins TRBV6-1 and TRBJ1-2; no firm D call. The CDR3 is 12 amino acids. CDR1 and CDR2 from the germline V gene are MNHNS and SASEGT. V dropped 6 bases and J dropped 2 bases, with 7 bases sitting between them. The CDR3 DNA is TGTGCCAGCAGCTTGCAGAACTATGGCTACACCTTC. Translation gives CASSLQNYGYTF.

This chain connects TRBV18 to TRBJ1-1; perhaps TRBD1 as D (5 bases). The CDR3 is 14 amino acids. V shed 3 bases and J shed 5 bases, with 13 bases lying between them. The germline CDR1 and CDR2 sequences are KGHSH and LQKENI. The DNA for the CDR3 is TGTGCCAGCTCACCTTTGGGGGATAGGACTGAAGCTTTCTTT. It translates to CASSPLGDRTEAFF.